This TCR beta chain was retrieved from a study of cytomegalovirus exposure and HLA in healthy donors. The repertoire was sequenced with immunoSEQ multiplex PCR; TCRdb's copy has only in-frame clones and lacks some. The repertoire holds some 48,000 clones, 88% seen once, with 6% to 8% in the top ten. Study-wide findings and caveats: According to a subsequent analysis, TCR clusters identified in the first cohort showed a tendency to co-occur across the approximately 120 validation repertoires. Rarity held for most TCR sequences, but there were some public TCRs that occurred in many donors.

Comment on this clone: What it recognizes is unknown.

V lost 3 bases and J lost 4, with 7 bases in between. Germline V gene sequence: CDR1 MNHEY, CDR2 SMNVEV (reference sequence). This CDR3 has 13 amino acids. Sequencing used PBMCs. The chain is built from TRBV27 and TRBJ1-5; perhaps TRBD1 as D (5 bases). This clonotype was obtained from a woman younger than 45 in good health and CMV-seronegative. The chain's CDR3 is CASSFRDNQPQHF. DNA of the CDR3: TGTGCCAGCAGTTTCAGGGATAATCAGCCCCAGCATTTT.